This T cell receptor (beta chain) was retrieved from a study of cytomegalovirus exposure and HLA in healthy donors. Background on the study: A preliminary data release comprised around 85 million unique TCRs obtained from HLA-typed donors. Study results and caveats: Researchers left out some V segments, among them TRBV6-2 and TRBV6-3, as indistinguishable.

Comments on this clone: Its matching antigen is unknown.

V was shortened by 5 bases and J by 4 bases, with 21 bases between the two germline ends. The CDR3 loop spans 17 amino acids. CDR1 LNHDA and CDR2 SQIVND come from the germline V gene (reference sequence). PCR employed 60 Vbeta and 13 Jbeta primers. Sequenced by immunoSEQ multiplex PCR; TCRdb stores in-frame clones only, minus some. Of about 78,000 clones listed, roughly 64% are singletons. This TCR was sampled from a man aged 25 to 40 in good health and CMV-seropositive. The sample comprised PBMCs. V usage is TRBV19 and J usage is TRBJ1-3, with a tentative D call TRBD1 (6 bases). CDR3 coding DNA: TGTGCCAGTAGTCCCCCGGCAGGGGTAATACCCGGAAACACCATATATTTT. Amino acid sequence: CASSPPAGVIPGNTIYF. The whole variable domain, remainder taken from reference TRBV19 and TRBJ1-3, is DGGITQSPKYLFRKEGQNVTLSCEQNLNHDAMYWYRQDPGQGLRLIYYSQIVNDFQKGDIAEGYSVSREKKESFPLTVTSAQKNPTAFYLCASSPPAGVIPGNTIYFGEGSWLTVV.